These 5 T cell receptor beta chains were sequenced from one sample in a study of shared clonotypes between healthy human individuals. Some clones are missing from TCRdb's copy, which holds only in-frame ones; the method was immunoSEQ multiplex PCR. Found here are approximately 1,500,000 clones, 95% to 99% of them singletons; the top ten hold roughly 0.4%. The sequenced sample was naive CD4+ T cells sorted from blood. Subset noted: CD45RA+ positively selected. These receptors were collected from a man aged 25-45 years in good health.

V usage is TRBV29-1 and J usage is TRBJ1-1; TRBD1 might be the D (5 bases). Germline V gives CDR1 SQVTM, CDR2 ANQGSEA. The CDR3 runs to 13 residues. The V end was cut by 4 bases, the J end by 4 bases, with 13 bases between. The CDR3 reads CSVGLMGGTEAFF. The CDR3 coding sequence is TGCAGCGTTGGTCTAATGGGGGGCACTGAAGCTTTCTTT.

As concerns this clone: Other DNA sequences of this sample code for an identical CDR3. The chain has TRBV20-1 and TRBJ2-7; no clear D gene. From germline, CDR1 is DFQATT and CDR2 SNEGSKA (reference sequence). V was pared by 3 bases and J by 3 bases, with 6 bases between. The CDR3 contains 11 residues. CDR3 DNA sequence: TGCAGTGCTAGGGAAGACTACGAGCAGTACTTC. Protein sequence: CSAREDYEQYF.

CDR3 in DNA: TGTGCCAGCAGCACCACCGGGACCCCTGAGTACTTC. Translating gives CASSTTGTPEYF. The chain has TRBV5-6 and TRBJ2-7; D tentatively reads TRBD1 or TRBD2 (5 bases each). CDR3 length: 12 amino acids. From germline, CDR1 is SGHDT and CDR2 YYEEEE. V was pared by 4 bases and J by 11 bases, with 16 bases between.

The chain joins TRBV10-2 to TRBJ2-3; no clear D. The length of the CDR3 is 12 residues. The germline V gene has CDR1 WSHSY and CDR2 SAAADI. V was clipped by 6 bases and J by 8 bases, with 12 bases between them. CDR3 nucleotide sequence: TGCGCCAGCAGCGACCCCGGACGTACGCAGTATTTT. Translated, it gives CASSDPGRTQYF.

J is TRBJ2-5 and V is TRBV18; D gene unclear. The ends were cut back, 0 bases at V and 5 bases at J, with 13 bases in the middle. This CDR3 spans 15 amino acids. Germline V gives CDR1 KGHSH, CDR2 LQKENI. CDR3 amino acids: CASSPPSGMGETQYF. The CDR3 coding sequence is TGTGCCAGCTCACCACCATCTGGGATGGGCGAGACCCAGTACTTC. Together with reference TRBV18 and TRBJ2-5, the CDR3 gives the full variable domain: NAGVMQNPRHLVRRRGQEARLRCSPMKGHSHVYWYRQLPEEGLKFMVYLQKENIIDESGMPKERFSAEFPKEGPSILRIQQVVRGDSAAYFCASSPPSGMGETQYFGPGTRLLVL.